This entry lists 30 T cell receptor beta chains sequenced from one sample in a study of Tregs in tolerant kidney transplant recipients. Repertoires were generated with immunoSEQ multiplex PCR, while TCRdb's copy carries only in-frame clones and drops some. The data hold about 66,000 clones, with approximately 92% observed a single time. The sequencing here drew on CD8+ T cells from blood, taken before the transplant. The source is a human donor who received a combined kidney and bone marrow transplant.

This CDR3 is CASSLVGLVTGELFF. The CDR3 nucleotides are TGTGCCAGCAGCTTAGTGGGACTAGTCACCGGGGAGCTGTTTTTT. The chain uses TRBV11-2 and TRBJ2-2, with TRBD2 identical over 8 bases. Germline V gene data show CDR1 as SGHAT and CDR2 as FQNNGV. The CDR3 consists of 15 residues. Trimming took 1 base from V and 4 from J; bases not matched to a gene: 2.

The genes are TRBV28 and TRBJ1-5; tentatively, D is TRBD1 (5 bases). The CDR3 is made up of 16 amino acids. With 3 bases removed from V and 3 bases from J, the gap between germline ends came to 15 bases. The germline V gene has CDR1 MDHEN and CDR2 SYDVKM. The CDR3 DNA follows: TGTGCCAGCAGTTTCAAGGCCCGGGGGGTCAATCAGCCCCAGCATTTT. Its translation: CASSFKARGVNQPQHF.

The chain employs TRBV5-4 and TRBJ2-1, with 9 nucleotides matching TRBD2. Germline V gene sequence: CDR1 SGHNT, CDR2 YYREEE (reference sequence). There are 13 residues in the CDR3. V lost 4 bases and J lost 10; bases outside the gene matches: 6. The CDR3 DNA is TGTGCCAGCAGCCTTGGGCTAGCGGGGGAGCAGTTCTTC. Amino acids: CASSLGLAGEQFF.

The J gene is TRBJ2-7, the V gene TRBV4-3; 13 bases map to TRBD2. This CDR3 region has 15 residues. Germline V gene data show CDR1 as LGHNA and CDR2 as YSLEER. Trimming at V came to 4 bases and at J to 2 bases, leaving 2 bases not matched to a gene. CDR3 sequence reads: CASSPTSGGAYEQYF. In DNA form, the CDR3 reads TGCGCCAGCAGCCCTACTAGCGGGGGGGCCTACGAGCAGTACTTC.

V usage is TRBV5-3 and J usage is TRBJ1-6; D remains unclear. TRBV5-3 is flagged as an ORF with uncertain function. The CDR3 runs to 13 residues. Trimming removed 4 bases at V and 7 bases at J, with 9 bases between. CDR3 in amino acids: CARSQRHNSPLHF. CDR3 sequence (DNA): TGTGCCAGAAGCCAGAGACACAATTCACCCCTCCACTTT.

The CDR3: CASSAVNEQFF. The CDR3 DNA sequence: TGTGCCAGCAGCGCAGTTAATGAGCAGTTCTTC. The gene calls are TRBV5-6 and TRBJ2-1; D not certain. Trimming shortened V by 4 bases and J by 7 bases, and 6 bases separated the two germline ends. CDR3 length: 11 amino acids. CDR1 is SGHDT, CDR2 YYEEEE, per germline.

For this clone: Germline and junction disagree at one end, which may indicate a read error. The V call is TRBV4-3, the J call TRBJ2-2, with TRBD1 matching 11 bases. This CDR3 is built from 16 residues. Per the germline V gene, CDR1 is LGHNA and CDR2 is YSLEER. The CDR3: CASRQEDRGLAGELFF. Written as DNA, the CDR3 is TGCGCCAGCAGGCAAGAGGACAGGGGGCTGGCCGGGGAGCTGTTTTTT.

This chain connects TRBV25-1 to TRBJ1-2, with D possibly TRBD1 on 5 matching bases. V lost 6 bases and J lost 7, with 18 bases in between. Germline V gives CDR1 MGHDK, CDR2 SYGVNS. The CDR3 totals 14 residues. The CDR3 region is CASSPPEGVGGYTF. CDR3 coding DNA: TGTGCCAGCAGCCCCCCCGAAGGGGTCGGTGGCTACACCTTC.

The V call is TRBV29-1, the J call TRBJ1-1; D is unresolved. The germline CDR1 and CDR2 sequences are SQVTM and ANQGSEA. The CDR3 runs 11 residues. Trimming left V 7 bases short and J 4 bases short, with 10 bases between. The CDR3 loop reads CSARLSTEAFF. CDR3 bases: TGCAGCGCCCGGTTGAGCACTGAAGCTTTCTTT. Looking up the rest from reference TRBV29-1 and TRBJ1-1 gives the full variable domain: SAVISQKPSRDICQRGTSLTIQCQVDSQVTMMFWYRQQPGQSLTLIATANQGSEATYESGFVIDKFPISRPNLTFSTLTVSNMSPEDSSIYLCSARLSTEAFFGQGTRLTVV.

The chain couples TRBV28 to TRBJ2-3; the D is unclear. Germline CDR1 is MDHEN and CDR2 is SYDVKM. Trimming removed 7 bases from V and 7 bases from J, with 9 bases in between. The CDR3 has 11 amino acids. The CDR3 is CASTEAYTQYF. CDR3 bases: TGTGCCAGCACCGAGGCCTATACGCAGTATTTT.

The chain has TRBV6-4 and TRBJ2-6; D call uncertain. CDR1 is MRHNA and CDR2 is SNTAGT in the germline V gene. The V gene lost 4 bases and the J gene lost 0 bases, with 4 bases spanning the gap. The CDR3 is 14 residues long. The CDR3 DNA reads as TGTGCCAGCAGTGCAAACTCTGGGGCCAACGTCCTGACTTTC. Its protein product is CASSANSGANVLTF.

The V call is TRBV2, the J call TRBJ2-7; 7 bases align to TRBD2. Germline CDR1 is SNHLY and CDR2 is FYNNEI. V lost 5 bases, J lost 2 bases, and 9 bases stayed unmatched. This CDR3 comprises 15 residues. CDR3 sequence reads: CASSFRPSGTYEQYF. CDR3 sequence (DNA): TGTGCCAGCAGTTTTAGGCCTAGCGGAACCTACGAGCAGTACTTC.

The chain employs TRBV7-9 and TRBJ2-1; possible D gene TRBD1, 5 bases. The CDR3 consists of 13 residues. V lost 11 bases to trimming and J lost 4 bases, with 15 bases between them. Germline CDR1 and CDR2: SEHNR and FQNEAQ (reference sequence). CDR3 sequence: CAGFRETYNEQFF. CDR3 bases: TGTGCCGGCTTCAGGGAAACTTACAATGAGCAGTTCTTC.

The chain combines TRBV30 with TRBJ2-5; maybe TRBD2 (6 bases). V was cut by 4 bases and J by 6 bases, with 18 bases left in between. The CDR3 runs to 14 residues. Per germline, CDR1 GTSNPN and CDR2 SVGIG (reference sequence). The CDR3 region is CAWTPGAGRKTQYF. The DNA of the CDR3 is TGTGCCTGGACCCCTGGGGCAGGGAGGAAGACCCAGTACTTC. Full variable domain (missing parts from reference TRBV30 and TRBJ2-5): SQTIHQWPATLVQPVGSPLSLECTVEGTSNPNLYWYRQAAGRGLQLLFYSVGIGQISSEVPQNLSASRPQDRQFILSSKKLLLSDSGFYLCAWTPGAGRKTQYFGPGTRLLVL.

The chain combines TRBV9 with TRBJ1-2, with D unclear. Trimming stripped 4 bases from V and 4 bases from J, with 17 bases between. Germline V CDR1 and CDR2: SGDLS, YYNGEE. The CDR3 covers 15 residues. Here the CDR3 reads CASSSAGGSSYGYTF. CDR3 bases: TGTGCCAGCAGCTCAGCCGGCGGGTCTAGCTATGGCTACACCTTC.

This clone was detected once. J is TRBJ1-5 and V is TRBV13, with D possibly being TRBD1 (6 bases). Germline lookup yields CDR1 PRHDT and CDR2 FYEKMQ (reference sequence). The V end was cut by 0 bases, the J end by 3 bases, with 9 bases between. CDR3 length: 15 amino acids. CDR3 loop: CASSLGTGFNQPQHF. The CDR3 nucleotides are TGTGCCAGCAGCTTAGGGACAGGTTTCAATCAGCCCCAGCATTTT.

In this sample, this clone turned up once. The chain links TRBV7-6 to TRBJ2-7, with 8 bases identical to TRBD1. CDR1 is SGHVS, CDR2 FNYEAQ, per germline. The CDR3 extends over 14 amino acids. The V and J ends lost 1 base and 3 bases, in that order; junction bases with no gene match: 2. This chain's CDR3 is CASSLGGQGYEQYF. The CDR3 nucleotides are TGTGCCAGCAGCTTAGGAGGACAGGGCTACGAGCAGTACTTC.

This clone appeared a single time. This chain links TRBV5-4 with TRBJ2-7; weak D call: TRBD2 (5 bases). This CDR3 comprises 13 residues. V was pared by 6 bases and J by 5 bases, with 15 bases between. Germline lookup yields CDR1 SGHNT and CDR2 YYREEE (reference sequence). Written as DNA, the CDR3 is TGTGCCAGCATTGGTGGGAAGGAGGACGAGCAGTACTTC. The encoded protein is CASIGGKEDEQYF.

This chain connects TRBV7-2 to TRBJ1-1; 10 nucleotides agree with TRBD1. This CDR3 is built from 18 residues. V was clipped by 2 bases and J by 0 bases; unmatched bases: 9. Germline assignment: CDR1 SGHTA and CDR2 FQGNSA. The CDR3 coding sequence is TGTGCCAGCAGCTTACGCGGGACAGGGGTGTTGGTGAACACTGAAGCTTTCTTT. Amino acid sequence: CASSLRGTGVLVNTEAFF.

The chain employs TRBV19 and TRBJ1-1; a possible D gene is TRBD1 (6 bases). Germline assignment: CDR1 LNHDA and CDR2 SQIVND (reference sequence). The CDR3 extends over 17 amino acids. Trimming took 1 base from V and 4 from J, leaving 19 bases between them. CDR3 sequence reads: CASSIVGTLRGGTEAFF. The CDR3 bases are TGTGCCAGTAGTATAGTTGGGACATTAAGGGGTGGCACTGAAGCTTTCTTT.

V is TRBV6-4 and J is TRBJ1-2; D is uncertain. CDR1 and CDR2 from the germline V gene are MRHNA and SNTAGT. The length of the CDR3 is 15 residues. V was clipped by 9 bases and J by 0 bases, with 17 bases between them. CDR3 DNA sequence: TGTGCCAGTCGACTAAGAACAAACGCTAACTATGGCTACACCTTC. Its protein is CASRLRTNANYGYTF.

The chain combines TRBV6-5 with TRBJ2-7; the D gene is possibly TRBD2 (6 bases). Germline V gives CDR1 MNHEY, CDR2 SVGAGI. This CDR3 contains 15 residues. V dropped 5 bases and J dropped 2 bases, with 16 bases sitting between them. DNA for the CDR3: TGTGCCAGCAGTGACTGGGTCCCGGGGGCCTACGAGCAGTACTTC. Amino acids: CASSDWVPGAYEQYF.

This clone appeared once. The V gene is TRBV27, the J gene TRBJ1-2; 7 bases match TRBD1. The CDR3 is made up of 16 amino acids. The germline gives CDR1 MNHEY, CDR2 SMNVEV (reference sequence). Trimming took 3 bases from V and 7 from J; bases not matched to a gene: 14. The CDR3 reads CASSFSQGVHHFGYTF. In nucleotides, the CDR3 is TGTGCCAGCAGTTTCTCGCAGGGGGTTCACCATTTTGGCTACACCTTC.

The gene calls are TRBV7-9 and TRBJ2-1, with TRBD2 matching 13 bases. The CDR3 extends over 18 amino acids. Per germline, CDR1 SEHNR and CDR2 FQNEAQ (reference sequence). V was pared by 5 bases and J by 0 bases, with 7 bases of the junction left unmatched. This CDR3 reads CASSLGLAGNSSYNEQFF. CDR3 coding DNA: TGTGCCAGCAGCCTGGGACTAGCGGGGAACAGCTCCTACAATGAGCAGTTCTTC.

The chain carries TRBV13 and TRBJ1-4; D ambiguous. The length of the CDR3 is 15 residues. Germline assignment: CDR1 PRHDT and CDR2 FYEKMQ (reference sequence). V was pared by 3 bases and J by 4 bases, with 12 bases between. For the CDR3, the DNA is TGTGCCAGCAGCTTGGGAGGGCCCGGTAATGAAAAACTGTTTTTT. Translating gives CASSLGGPGNEKLFF.

The J gene is TRBJ2-7, the V gene TRBV5-1, with TRBD2 as a possible D gene (6 bases). CDR3 size: 18 residues. CDR1 is SGHRS, CDR2 YFSETQ, per germline. The germline V and J ends were trimmed by 1 base and 7 bases, with 27 bases remaining between them. CDR3: CASSLPLRDSPGYWEQYF. In DNA form, the CDR3 reads TGCGCCAGCAGCTTGCCTCTCCGGGACTCCCCTGGTTATTGGGAGCAGTACTTC. The full variable domain, its missing parts supplied by reference TRBV5-1 and TRBJ2-7, is KAGVTQTPRYLIKTRGQQVTLSCSPISGHRSVSWYQQTPGQGLQFLFEYFSETQRNKGNFPGRFSGRQFSNSRSEMNVSTLELGDSALYLCASSLPLRDSPGYWEQYFGPGTRLTVT.

The chain uses TRBV19 and TRBJ2-7; D remains ambiguous. Germline V gene sequence: CDR1 LNHDA, CDR2 SQIVND (reference sequence). CDR3 length equals 14 residues. The V and J ends lost 1 base and 3 bases respectively, with 10 bases between them. The chain's CDR3 is CASSIVGSNYEQYF. The CDR3 nucleotides are TGTGCCAGTAGTATAGTTGGCAGTAACTACGAGCAGTACTTC.

This chain links TRBV19 with TRBJ1-1; 8 bases map to TRBD1. This CDR3 has 14 amino acids. The V gene end was trimmed by 5 bases and the J gene end by 1 base; junction bases not matched to a gene: 3. Germline CDR1 is LNHDA and CDR2 is SQIVND (reference sequence). CDR3 protein: CASSEDRANTEAFF. The CDR3 DNA sequence: TGTGCCAGTAGTGAGGACAGGGCGAACACTGAAGCTTTCTTT.

The V and J genes are TRBV12-5 and TRBJ2-1; 10 positions agree with TRBD2. Germline trimming cut 5 bases from V and 5 bases from J; bases unmatched to any gene: 3. Germline assignment: CDR1 LGHNT and CDR2 FRNRAP. CDR3 size: 14 residues. The CDR3 sequence: CASGRTSGNNEQFF. Here the CDR3 DNA reads TGTGCTAGTGGTCGGACTAGCGGAAACAATGAGCAGTTCTTC.

The J gene is TRBJ2-1, the V gene TRBV7-9, with 12 bases identical to TRBD2. The CDR3 consists of 17 residues. Unmatched junction bases numbered 11, after V lost 7 bases and J lost 4 bases. CDR1 and CDR2 (germline): SEHNR, FQNEAQ (reference sequence). CDR3 DNA: TGTGCCAGCACCCTTACTAGCGGGGGGAATAAATACAATGAGCAGTTCTTC. Protein product: CASTLTSGGNKYNEQFF.